This is a list of T cell receptor beta chains from one sample in a study of neurological immune-mediated disorders. A single record per CDR3 protein comes from TCRdb applying MiXCR to the 5' RACE reads. The sample contains some 71,000 distinct CDR3 sequences, around 9.6% of which appear only once. Sequencing was done on a sample of PBMCs. The receptors shown here come from a man between 25 and 39 years old in good health. CDR3s include the opening cysteine and the closing phenylalanine or tryptophan. Each record gives: V gene, CDR3 protein.

v_gene: TRBV24-1; CDR3aa: CATSDWGASEQFF
v_gene: TRBV28; CDR3aa: CASSFVLAVTNNEQFF
v_gene: TRBV7-8; CDR3aa: CASRDTGAGELFF
v_gene: TRBV28; CDR3aa: CASSPPGRTDTQYF
v_gene: TRBV6-4; CDR3aa: CASSELGAGGTGELFF
v_gene: TRBV20-1; CDR3aa: CSASLLWERNEQYF
v_gene: TRBV7-9; CDR3aa: CASSRGGQGWGQPQHF
v_gene: TRBV12-3/TRBV12-4; CDR3aa: CASSKSTGGSYGYTF
v_gene: TRBV5-1; CDR3aa: CASSQLAPAVDTQYF
v_gene: TRBV6-1; CDR3aa: CASSDTGGTVDEQYF
v_gene: TRBV20-1; CDR3aa: CSFPGQGSNEQYF
v_gene: TRBV29-1; CDR3aa: CSVSREREQYF
v_gene: TRBV10-2; CDR3aa: CASSEQGRTEAFF
v_gene: TRBV28; CDR3aa: CASSLSGGVYEQYF
v_gene: TRBV5-1; CDR3aa: CASSYTGKDTEAFF
v_gene: TRBV27; CDR3aa: CASSPLDGGEQYF
v_gene: TRBV19; CDR3aa: CASSSPPVENEQFF
v_gene: TRBV7-9; CDR3aa: CASSQVLGADEQYF
v_gene: TRBV6-1; CDR3aa: CASSEGPQGVDEQFF
v_gene: TRBV28; CDR3aa: CASSLGAREAFF
v_gene: TRBV20-1; CDR3aa: CSVHAYNEQFF
v_gene: TRBV18; CDR3aa: CASSPQVQNTEAFF
v_gene: TRBV7-2; CDR3aa: CASRTQGNTEAFF
v_gene: TRBV6-6; CDR3aa: CASSYGGTSGYTF
v_gene: TRBV2; CDR3aa: CASSWTSEGTDTQYF
v_gene: TRBV29-1; CDR3aa: CSVSAGVVKNIQYF
v_gene: TRBV7-8; CDR3aa: CASSPRTGRGETQYF
v_gene: TRBV3-1; CDR3aa: CASSQPLDTQYF
v_gene: TRBV28; CDR3aa: CASSAPPGQSTEAFF
v_gene: TRBV20-1; CDR3aa: CSAEGLAGGGETQYF
v_gene: TRBV29-1; CDR3aa: CSVRGNSGNTIYF
v_gene: TRBV18; CDR3aa: CASSPPGGVHEKLFF
v_gene: TRBV10-2; CDR3aa: CASSTGTGRPTLYGYTF
v_gene: TRBV20-1; CDR3aa: CSAAASGRWGTDTQYF
v_gene: TRBV6-5; CDR3aa: CASSRTGKVYEQYF
v_gene: TRBV20-1; CDR3aa: CSARGGLDEQYF
v_gene: TRBV30; CDR3aa: CAWSRDGTVNTGELFF
v_gene: TRBV5-1; CDR3aa: CASSSQGLAIQYF
v_gene: TRBV29-1; CDR3aa: CSPWGLAGETQYF
v_gene: TRBV5-1; CDR3aa: CASRALAGGGVRTGELFF
v_gene: TRBV9; CDR3aa: CASSLPGTSNTGELFF
v_gene: TRBV5-1; CDR3aa: CASSGAPDTEAFF
v_gene: TRBV15; CDR3aa: CASRPGQTTSGTDTQYF
v_gene: TRBV5-1; CDR3aa: CASSLRTSGSNEQFF
v_gene: TRBV5-1; CDR3aa: CASSLDLLGATTDTQYF
v_gene: TRBV10-3; CDR3aa: CAIRTDTNEAFF
v_gene: TRBV12-3/TRBV12-4; CDR3aa: CASSRQAPSYNEQFF
v_gene: TRBV28; CDR3aa: CASTITDTEAFF